These 3 T cell receptor beta chains were all obtained from the same sample, sequenced in a study of T cell changes during pregnancy in multiple sclerosis (dated by TCRdb to the late 2010s). The library relied on the immunoSEQ multiplex PCR assay. TCRdb carries this immuneACCESS record with in-frame sequences only. Its versions omit some clonotypes, under half of them owing to an unresolved V gene in the studies checked, with the rest unexplained. Here the sample has 60,000 to 70,000 clones; about nine tenths occur a single time. Jointly, the top ten make up around 2.8% of the sample. This specimen was peripheral blood, taken in the second trimester of pregnancy. These receptors were taken from a female donor in good health, enrolled as a control in a pregnancy study.

V and J are TRBV14 and TRBJ2-1, with 14 bases lining up with TRBD2. With V trimmed by 2 bases and J by 6 bases, 9 bases remained unmatched. Germline values: CDR1 SGHDN, CDR2 FVKESK. This CDR3 has 18 residues. The CDR3 nucleotides read TGTGCCAGCAGCCAAATATTTGCCGGGACTAGCGGGAGCAATGAGCAGTTCTTC. This gives the protein CASSQIFAGTSGSNEQFF.

The chain uses TRBV11-2 and TRBJ2-7; TRBD2 agrees at 9 bases. Germline CDR1 reads SGHAT; CDR2 reads FQNNGV. The CDR3 length is 15 residues. The ends lost 5 bases at V and 6 bases at J; junction bases unmatched: 11. In DNA, the CDR3 is TGTGCCAGCAGCCTAACTAGCGGGTTGTCCCGCGAGCAGTACTTC. Its protein is CASSLTSGLSREQYF. The variable domain in full, completed from reference TRBV11-2 and TRBJ2-7, reads EAGVAQSPRYKIIEKRQSVAFWCNPISGHATLYWYQQILGQGPKLLIQFQNNGVVDDSQLPKDRFSAERLKGVDSTLKIQPAKLEDSAVYLCASSLTSGLSREQYFGPGTRLTVT.

The rearrangement links TRBV5-6 to TRBJ1-3; the D is unclear. The CDR3 is 12 amino acids. Per germline, CDR1 SGHDT and CDR2 YYEEEE. V lost 3 bases to trimming and J lost 6 bases, with 7 bases between them. CDR3 protein: CASSYGENTIYF. CDR3 in DNA: TGTGCCAGCAGCTACGGGGAAAACACCATATATTTT.